Reported below is one TCR beta chain. Its antigen is undetermined. The data derive from a study of cytomegalovirus exposure and HLA in healthy donors. General observations from the study: Using the classifier, cytomegalovirus status was reportedly diagnosed with high specificity and sensitivity. Cytomegalovirus association was listed for about 150 TCR beta chains.

This CDR3 has 13 amino acids. V gave up 6 bases and J gave up 4 bases; unmatched junction bases: 2. The germline gives CDR1 WNHNN, CDR2 SYGVQD (reference sequence). Sequencing was performed with immunoSEQ multiplex PCR; in TCRdb, only in-frame clones are kept and a portion is missing. The table lists more than 95,000 clones, 80% to 90% of them singletons. This chain uses TRBV10-1 with TRBJ1-1; 10 nucleotides match TRBD1. This sequence originates from a woman aged 18-29 years in good health and CMV-seronegative. Sequencing used PBMCs. CDR3 in amino acids: CASRGQGGTEAFF. CDR3 nucleotide sequence: TGCGCCAGCAGAGGACAGGGGGGCACTGAAGCTTTCTTT.